Sequencing of this T cell receptor (beta chain) was carried out in a study of T cells after yellow fever vaccination (dated by TCRdb to the late 2010s). As for the study more broadly: The SMART-Seq v4 Ultra Low Input RNA kit was used to prepare libraries from fractions with low cell numbers. To follow T-cell clones before and after both primary and booster YFV17D yellow fever vaccination, bulk TCR alpha and beta repertoires underwent longitudinal sequencing. The cohort comprised two healthy male donors, one aged 18 to 30 and one aged 30 to 40 years. Blood was collected at multiple timepoints before and after primary and secondary immunization, and bulk PBMC replicates and cell subsets were isolated. The investigation overall reported the following: Compared with the primary T-cell response, the secondary T-cell response was weaker but faster, peaking on day 5 rather than day 15. Computational filtering was needed because FACS-sorted repertoires could contain abundant contaminating clonotypes from the bulk population. A small fraction of clonotypes showed up in both the CD4 and CD8 compartments, probably as a result of convergent recombination. After the booster, most of the clones that had expanded following primary vaccination were detected again (roughly 97% of CD4 and around 90% of CD8), which suggests that memory was broadly maintained. Because only two donors were included in the study, the extent to which the findings can be generalized is limited.

Synthesis of TCR cDNA relied on 5'RACE template switching, a step that introduced a universal primer site along with unique molecular identifiers. Priming of cDNA synthesis was performed from both the TCR alpha and TCR beta constant segments. Two PCR steps were used to amplify libraries, with sample barcodes and sequencing adapters being added in the second step. Libraries were sequenced on Illumina HiSeq 2500 (2x100 bp) or NovaSeq (2x150 bp). In the source study's methods: Demultiplexing of reads and collapsing into UMI consensus sequences were performed with MIGEC, and V(D)J alignment was carried out with MiXCR. Vaccine-responding clonotypes were identified with edgeR using replicate PBMC samples, with FDR below 0.01 and a log2 fold change above 5 up to day 15 being required. Bulk clonotypes were assigned CD4 or CD8 identity according to which sequenced CD4 or CD8 repertoire held them at higher abundance. A clonotype counted as NS4B-specific if enriched at least 10-fold in dextramer-positive versus dextramer-negative fractions, with CD4-biased clonotypes left out. Starting from the raw public reads, TCRdb applied fastp trimming at Q25, assembled clones with MiXCR and retained in-frame beta chains. Every CDR3 protein is listed once, alongside the most common genes and DNA of its rows. The V and J calls were determined by TCRdb, not by the authors. Present in this sample are tens of thousands of distinct CDR3 sequences, approximately 12% of which were seen just once. The leading ten clones occupy around 24% of the sample.

The CDR3 covers 14 residues, taking in both the cysteine and the phenylalanine. CDR3 DNA only is kept here, 42 bases in frame from base 1. V and J are trimmed by 4 bases and 4 bases, and the gene matches miss 6 bases of the junction. Based on the germline V gene (reference sequence), the CDR1 and CDR2 sequences are DFQATT and SNEGSKA. As concerns this clonotype: No base qualities exist here, and no much larger clone lies one base off it.

Taken with the paper, the label for treatment or condition translates to: live attenuated yellow fever vaccine strain. A standard Ficoll-Paque protocol was used to isolate PBMCs from peripheral blood. Epitope-specific CD8 T cells were sorted using a dextramer loaded with the yellow fever NS4B epitope peptide, with anti-CD3 and anti-CD8 staining. TriZol was used to extract RNA from bulk PBMCs, CD4 and CD8 fractions, and dextramer-positive and dextramer-negative fractions. The sample here was CD8+ T cells not binding an NS4B(214-222) dextramer, sorted from PBMCs, taken less than 25 days after the first yellow fever vaccination. Explained via the paper, the cell subset or site label denotes: NS4B epitope dextramer-negative CD8 T cells. The chain joins TRBV20-1 to TRBJ2-3, and 9 junctional nucleotides match TRBD1. The receptor was derived from a man between 18 and 29 years old who received the YFV17D yellow fever vaccine. The nucleotide sequence is given as TGCAGTGCTAAGGGACAGGGAGATGCAGATACGCAGTATTTT. The resulting protein is CSAKGQGDADTQYF.